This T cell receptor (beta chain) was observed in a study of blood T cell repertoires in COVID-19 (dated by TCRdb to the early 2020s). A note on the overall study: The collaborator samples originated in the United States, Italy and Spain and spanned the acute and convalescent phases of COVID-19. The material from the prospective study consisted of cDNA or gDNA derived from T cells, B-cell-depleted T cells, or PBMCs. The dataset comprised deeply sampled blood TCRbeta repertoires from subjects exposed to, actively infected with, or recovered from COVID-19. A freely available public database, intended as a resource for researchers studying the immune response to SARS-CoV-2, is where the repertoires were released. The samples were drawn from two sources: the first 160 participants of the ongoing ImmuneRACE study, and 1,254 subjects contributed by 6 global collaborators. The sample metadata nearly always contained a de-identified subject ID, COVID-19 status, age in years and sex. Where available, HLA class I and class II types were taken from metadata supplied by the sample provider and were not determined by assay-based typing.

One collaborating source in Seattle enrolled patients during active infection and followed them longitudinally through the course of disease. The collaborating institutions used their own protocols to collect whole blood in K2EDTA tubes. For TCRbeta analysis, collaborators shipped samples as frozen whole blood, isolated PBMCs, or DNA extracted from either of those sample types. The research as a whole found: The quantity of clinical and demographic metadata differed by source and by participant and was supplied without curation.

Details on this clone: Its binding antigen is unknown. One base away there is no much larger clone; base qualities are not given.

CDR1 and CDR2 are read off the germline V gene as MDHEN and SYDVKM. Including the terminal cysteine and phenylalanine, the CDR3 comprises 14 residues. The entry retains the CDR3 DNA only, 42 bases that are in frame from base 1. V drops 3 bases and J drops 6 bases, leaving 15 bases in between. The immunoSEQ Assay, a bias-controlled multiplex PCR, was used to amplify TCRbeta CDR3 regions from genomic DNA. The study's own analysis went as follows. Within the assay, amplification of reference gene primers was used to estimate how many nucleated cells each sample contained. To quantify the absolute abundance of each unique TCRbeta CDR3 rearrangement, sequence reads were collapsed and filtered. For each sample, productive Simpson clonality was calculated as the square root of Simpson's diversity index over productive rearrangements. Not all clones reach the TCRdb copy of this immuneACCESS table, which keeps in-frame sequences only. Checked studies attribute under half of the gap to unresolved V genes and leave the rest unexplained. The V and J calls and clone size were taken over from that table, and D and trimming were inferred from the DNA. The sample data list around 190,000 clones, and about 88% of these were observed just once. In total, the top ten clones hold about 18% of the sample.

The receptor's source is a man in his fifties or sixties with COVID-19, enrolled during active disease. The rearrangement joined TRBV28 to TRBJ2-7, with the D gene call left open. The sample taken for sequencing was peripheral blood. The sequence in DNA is TGTGCCAGCAGTTTTCCTCGGAGAAACGCCGAGCAGTACTTC. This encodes CASSFPRRNAEQYF. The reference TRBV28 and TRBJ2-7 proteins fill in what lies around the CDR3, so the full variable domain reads DVKVTQSSRYLVKRTGEKVFLECVQDMDHENMFWYRQDPGLGLRLIYFSYDVKMKEKGDIPEGYSVSREKKERFSLILESASTNQTSMYLCASSFPRRNAEQYFGPGTRLTVT.